The present TCR beta chain was sequenced within a study of chemoradiotherapy in HPV16-positive cancers. The method was immunoSEQ multiplex PCR; TCRdb's version includes in-frame clones alone and lacks a portion of them. Of hundreds of clones listed, roughly 85% are singletons. The length of the CDR3 is 16 residues. In germline, CDR1 is SGHNT, CDR2 YENEEA. V lost 2 bases and J 0 bases, leaving 10 bases between the germline ends. Sequences were derived from tumor tissue, sampled from a patient who underwent chemoradiotherapy. The gene calls are TRBV11-3 and TRBJ1-4, with D perhaps matching TRBD1 (5 bases). The source of this sequence is a human donor with HPV-associated anogenital cancer. The CDR3 spells CASSLIGRATNEKLFF. The DNA for the CDR3 is TGTGCCAGCAGCTTAATAGGCAGGGCAACTAATGAAAAACTGTTTTTT.